The present T cell receptor beta chain was sequenced within a study of cytomegalovirus exposure and HLA in healthy donors. Germline loops: CDR1 SGHNT, CDR2 YENEEA. The CDR3 totals 14 residues. Trimming took 4 bases from V and 6 from J; bases not matched to a gene: 1. The PCR contained 60 Vbeta and 13 Jbeta primers. Profiling relied on immunoSEQ multiplex PCR, and the TCRdb table lists in-frame clones only, not all of them. Of 150,000 to 200,000 clones detected, around four fifths appear once; the ten largest clones hold under 5%. The chain employs TRBV11-3 and TRBJ1-4; 11 bases map to TRBD1. The receptor comes from a girl between 10 and 17 years old in good health and CMV-seropositive. The sequenced sample was PBMCs. This chain's CDR3 is CASSWDRGDEKLFF. The CDR3 nucleotides are TGTGCCAGCAGCTGGGACAGGGGGGATGAAAAACTGTTTTTT.